Below are 8 T cell receptor beta chains sequenced from a single sample in a study of post-analysis software for immune sequencing data. Study-level points and caveats: Elevated frequency relative to controls characterized four to six TRBV segments in patients, TRBV5-6, TRBV5-1 and TRBV20-1 among them.

Presence of unique molecular identifiers characterized the TCR beta cDNA libraries. TCRdb called the PCR reads again in MiXCR, with one record for every CDR3 protein. The profile shows roughly 400,000 distinct CDR3 sequences, 39% of them singletons. Their antigen targets remain unknown. The sequencing input was blood. These receptors were obtained from a girl under 10 years old with multiple sclerosis.

The genes are TRBV28 and TRBJ1-5, with D perhaps matching TRBD1 (5 bases). CDR1 is MDHEN and CDR2 is SYDVKM in the germline V gene. V was pared by 7 bases and J by 1 base, with 14 bases between. The CDR3 totals 15 residues. The DNA of the CDR3 is TGTGCCAGCAATGTCCCTACAGGAAGCAATCAGCCCCAGCATTTT. It codes for CASNVPTGSNQPQHF.

The chain carries TRBV18 and TRBJ2-5; 8 bases map to TRBD1. Germline CDR1 reads KGHSH; CDR2 reads LQKENI. V shed 5 bases and J 5 bases; nucleotides not matched to a gene: 16. The CDR3 runs 17 residues. In DNA, the CDR3 is TGTGCCAGCTCAGAGAGATACGGGACAGGCGATATTGAGACCCAGTACTTC. This gives the protein CASSERYGTGDIETQYF.

The rearrangement uses TRBV9 and TRBJ1-3; 7 nucleotides match TRBD1. V gave up 3 bases and J gave up 4 bases; unmatched junction bases: 7. Per germline, CDR1 SGDLS and CDR2 YYNGEE. This CDR3 region has 15 residues. In nucleotides, the CDR3 is TGTGCCAGCAGCGGTACCGGGACAGCAGGAAACACCATATATTTT. It is translated as CASSGTGTAGNTIYF.

This clonotype was observed a single time. CDR3 nucleotide sequence: TGTGCCAGCAGCCAGGGTGTTGGGGGCTCGGGTTCACCCCTCCACTTT. This sequence encodes CASSQGVGGSGSPLHF. V and J are TRBV7-6 and TRBJ1-6; possibly TRBD1 for D (6 bases). The germline V and J ends were trimmed by 5 bases and 9 bases, with 20 bases remaining between them. Germline lookup yields CDR1 SGHVS and CDR2 FNYEAQ. The CDR3 spans 16 residues.

The genes are TRBV7-9 and TRBJ2-3; D is unclear. V was clipped by 6 bases and J by 5 bases, with 21 bases between them. The CDR3 is 16 amino acids. Per germline, CDR1 SEHNR and CDR2 FQNEAQ (reference sequence). CDR3 coding DNA: TGTGCCAGCAGGTCCGGGCCAAGTAGCTCTATAGATACGCAGTATTTT. It yields the protein CASRSGPSSSIDTQYF.

This chain connects TRBV6-1 to TRBJ1-6; D possibly corresponds to TRBD1 (5 bases). Germline CDR1 MNHNS, CDR2 SASEGT. The CDR3 length is 17 residues. The ends were cut back, 2 bases at V and 5 bases at J, with 16 bases in the middle. The CDR3 loop is CASSEYGGGLDNSPLHF. CDR3 nucleotide sequence: TGTGCCAGCAGTGAATATGGGGGGGGTTTAGATAATTCACCCCTCCACTTT.

This clonotype occurred a few times. The chain uses TRBV12-3 or TRBV12-4 and TRBJ2-3; no definite D call. CDR3 length: 12 amino acids. The V and J ends lost 6 bases and 3 bases respectively, with 7 bases between them. The CDR3 reads CASSGETDTQYF. CDR3 coding DNA: TGTGCCAGCAGCGGAGAAACAGATACGCAGTATTTT.

This clonotype appeared a single time. The chain is built from TRBV28 and TRBJ2-7, with 9 bases identical to TRBD1. Losses at the gene ends were 9 bases for V and 6 bases for J; bases not matched to a gene: 9. CDR3 length: 13 residues. The germline V gene encodes CDR1 MDHEN and CDR2 SYDVKM. For the CDR3, the DNA is TGTGCCAGTAGGGGGACAGGGCTTTCCGAGCAGTACTTC. Amino acids: CASRGTGLSEQYF.